This TCR beta chain was sequenced in a study of blood T cells in healthy people across ages. Germline V lookup: CDR1 MNHEY, CDR2 SMNVEV (reference sequence). This CDR3 comprises 12 residues. V lost 3 bases to trimming and J lost 7 bases, with 6 bases between them. It was with a sample-barcoded 5' primer and a J-beta primer mix that a second PCR of about 6 to 12 cycles was run. In TCRdb, the 5' RACE reads were re-called with MiXCR into one record per CDR3 protein. The table includes approximately 1.5 million distinct CDR3 sequences, about 35% detected once. The J gene is TRBJ2-2, the V gene TRBV27, with D uncertain. The sequencing sample was made of blood. This sequence originates from a woman aged 25-40 years in good health. CDR3 in amino acids: CASSFQNGELFF. The CDR3 nucleotides are TGTGCCAGCAGTTTCCAGAACGGGGAGCTGTTTTTT.